These T cell receptor beta chains were read from a single sample in a study of shared T cell receptors in the human thymus. TCRdb's table, derived via immunoSEQ multiplex PCR, lists solely in-frame clones and lacks some. The sample has about 380,000 clones, over 90% seen once; the top ten hold approximately 0.02%. The specimen sequenced was thymocytes. These receptors came from a human donor. The CDR3 runs from the conserved cysteine through the conserved F or W. A D gene is named only where the DNA matches it firmly. Expanded clones get a size class; other rows say once, few or many, or leave the size out.

TRBJ2-3 - TRBV14 - CASSLNNGGCADTQYF TGTGCCAGCAGCCTCAACAATGGGGGTTGTGCAGATACGCAGTATTTT
TRBJ1-6 - TRBV30 once CAWSVDAGSYNSPLHF TGTGCCTGGAGTGTAGATGCAGGGTCCTATAATTCACCCCTCCACTTT
TRBJ2-7 - TRBV7-8 - CASSSRGANEQYF TGTGCCAGCAGCTCTAGGGGGGCCAACGAGCAGTACTTC
TRBJ1-1 - TRBV21-1 - CATYSRVKMNTEAFF TGTGCCACCTATAGCAGGGTTAAAATGAACACTGAAGCTTTCTTT
TRBJ2-7 TRBD2 TRBV19 few CASSMETSGKDEQYF TGTGCCAGTAGTATGGAGACTAGCGGGAAAGACGAGCAGTACTTC
TRBJ1-5 - TRBV12-5 - CASTHNSNQPQHF TGTGCTAGTACCCACAATAGCAATCAGCCCCAGCATTTT
TRBJ2-3 TRBD2 TRBV7-9 - CASSPGTQRENTDTQYF TGTGCCAGCAGCCCCGGTACCCAGCGGGAGAACACAGATACGCAGTATTTT
TRBJ1-4 - TRBV18 - CASSLDSGEKLFF TGTGCCAGCTCACTGGACAGTGGGGAAAAACTGTTTTTT
TRBJ1-2 - TRBV6-5 - CASSYGGVYGYTF TGTGCCAGCAGTTACGGAGGGGTCTATGGCTACACCTTC
TRBJ1-4 - TRBV14 - CASQGGAKGDEKLFFGWEKLFF -